The 28 T cell receptor beta chains in this list originate from one sample, sequenced in a study of identical twins. MiXCR, run by TCRdb on the 5' RACE reads, gives a single entry per CDR3 protein. The sample holds hundreds of thousands of distinct CDR3 sequences, approximately 6.1% seen once. Source material: naive T cells sorted from blood. The origin of the receptors is a man aged 18 to 29 in good health.

This clonotype appeared many times. V is TRBV29-1 and J is TRBJ1-2; no clear D gene. The CDR3 consists of 14 residues. Germline V gives CDR1 SQVTM, CDR2 ANQGSEA. Trimming took off 6 bases at V and 3 bases at J, with 17 bases between the two ends. CDR3 nucleotides: TGCAGCGTGAAACAGAATCCTGGCGACTATGGCTACACCTTC. It translates to CSVKQNPGDYGYTF.

This clonotype was counted ten times or more. The V call is TRBV5-1, the J call TRBJ1-1, with TRBD1 matching over 8 bases. J was trimmed by 3 bases and V by 4 bases; bases with no gene match: 8. This CDR3 comprises 15 residues. Germline-derived CDR1 and CDR2 are SGHRS and YFSETQ. CDR3 protein: CASSPRQGRDTEAFF. CDR3 DNA sequence: TGCGCCAGCAGCCCCCGACAGGGGCGAGACACTGAAGCTTTCTTT. Full variable domain (missing parts from reference TRBV5-1 and TRBJ1-1): KAGVTQTPRYLIKTRGQQVTLSCSPISGHRSVSWYQQTPGQGLQFLFEYFSETQRNKGNFPGRFSGRQFSNSRSEMNVSTLELGDSALYLCASSPRQGRDTEAFFGQGTRLTVV.

This clonotype was seen only a few times. The CDR3 nucleotides are TGTGCCAGCGGGTCGACAAGATTAAACACTGAAGCTTTCTTT. This encodes CASGSTRLNTEAFF. J is TRBJ1-1 and V is TRBV3-1, with no clear D. Germline V gene lookup returns CDR1 LGHDT and CDR2 YNNKEL (reference sequence). Trimming shortened V by 8 bases and J by 2 bases, and 15 bases separated the two germline ends. The CDR3 sequence is 14 residues long.

There are many counts of this clonotype. This chain links TRBV29-1 with TRBJ2-3; 9 bases align to TRBD1. The CDR3 has 14 residues. CDR1 and CDR2 (germline): SQVTM, ANQGSEA. Trimming took 4 bases from V and 3 from J; bases not matched to a gene: 5. The CDR3 protein is CSVGDRVLTDTQYF. The CDR3, as DNA: TGCAGCGTTGGGGACAGGGTGTTAACAGATACGCAGTATTTT.

The chain employs TRBV4-3 and TRBJ1-2, with a possible D match to TRBD1 (5 bases). This CDR3 comprises 16 residues. The germline V and J ends were trimmed by 0 bases and 2 bases, with 13 bases remaining between them. Germline assignment: CDR1 LGHNA and CDR2 YSLEER. The CDR3 DNA follows: TGCGCCAGCAGCCAAGATGTCGGCAGGGCCAACTATGGCTACACCTTC. Residues: CASSQDVGRANYGYTF.

This clonotype was counted between two and nine times. DNA of the CDR3: TGTGCCAGCAGCCCCCGACTAGCGGGAGGGTTGAATGAGCAGTTCTTC. It yields the protein CASSPRLAGGLNEQFF. This sequence joins TRBV3-1 and TRBJ2-1; 14 bases line up with TRBD2. CDR3 length: 16 residues. CDR1 is LGHDT and CDR2 is YNNKEL in the germline V gene (reference sequence). V lost 4 bases and J lost 7; bases outside the gene matches: 6.

This clonotype was counted a few times. The V and J genes are TRBV5-6 and TRBJ1-1; 8 bases map to TRBD1. V was clipped by 7 bases and J by 0 bases; unmatched bases: 8. This CDR3 contains 15 residues. From germline, CDR1 is SGHDT and CDR2 YYEEEE. The CDR3 is CASRYRGGMNTEAFF. CDR3 sequence (DNA): TGTGCCAGCCGTTACAGGGGGGGGATGAACACTGAAGCTTTCTTT. The full variable domain, its missing parts supplied by reference TRBV5-6 and TRBJ1-1, is DAGVTQSPTHLIKTRGQQVTLRCSPKSGHDTVSWYQQALGQGPQFIFQYYEEEERQRGNFPDRFSGHQFPNYSSELNVNALLLGDSALYLCASRYRGGMNTEAFFGQGTRLTVV.

This clonotype has at least ten counts. The V call is TRBV12-3 or TRBV12-4, the J call TRBJ1-3, with 9 nucleotides matching TRBD1. The CDR3 runs to 16 residues. V was pared by 3 bases and J by 1 base, with 4 bases of the junction left unmatched. CDR3 region: CASSLADRGSGNTIYF. The CDR3 DNA follows: TGTGCCAGCAGTTTGGCGGACAGGGGATCTGGAAACACCATATATTTT.

This clonotype was detected only a few times. V usage is TRBV12-3 or TRBV12-4 and J usage is TRBJ2-3, with D possibly matching TRBD2 (6 bases). The V gene lost 4 bases and the J gene lost 6 bases, with 14 bases spanning the gap. This CDR3 region has 14 residues. CDR3 DNA sequence: TGTGCCAGCAGTTCGACTAGGGGTCGGGATACGCAGTATTTT. Protein: CASSSTRGRDTQYF.

This clonotype was detected a few times. J is TRBJ2-3 and V is TRBV6-1; no clear D gene. V was shortened by 7 bases and J by 0 bases, with 23 bases between the two germline ends. Looked up from germline, CDR1 is MNHNS and CDR2 is SASEGT. The length of the CDR3 is 18 residues. The CDR3 coding sequence is TGTGCCAGCACCACGACGGTAGCAGACGCCGGTAGCACAGATACGCAGTATTTT. Encoded protein: CASTTTVADAGSTDTQYF.

This clonotype was counted at least ten times. The J gene is TRBJ2-7, the V gene TRBV12-5, with D perhaps given as TRBD1 or TRBD2 (5 bases each). The germline V gene encodes CDR1 LGHNT and CDR2 FRNRAP. The CDR3 extends over 14 amino acids. Trimming took 7 bases from V and 3 from J, leaving 16 bases between them. DNA of the CDR3: TGTGCTAGTGCTTACGGGACGGCGGTCTACGAGCAGTACTTC. The encoded protein is CASAYGTAVYEQYF.

This clonotype appeared many times. The V call is TRBV5-1, the J call TRBJ2-3, with D possibly TRBD2 on 5 matching bases. V lost 4 bases, J lost 5 bases, and 17 bases lay in between. The germline CDR1 and CDR2 sequences are SGHRS and YFSETQ. The CDR3 runs to 15 residues. The CDR3 spells CASSAEPSGLDTQYF. CDR3 nucleotide sequence: TGCGCCAGCAGCGCCGAACCCAGCGGTCTAGATACGCAGTATTTT.

The V call is TRBV2, the J call TRBJ2-3, with D uncertain. The CDR3 is made up of 15 amino acids. The germline V and J ends were trimmed by 4 bases and 0 bases, with 11 bases remaining between them. The germline gives CDR1 SNHLY, CDR2 FYNNEI. CDR3 in DNA: TGTGCCAGCAGTGCTCGGCAGAGTAGCACAGATACGCAGTATTTT. It codes for CASSARQSSTDTQYF.

This clonotype has at least ten counts. The chain joins TRBV20-1 to TRBJ1-4; possibly TRBD1 for D (5 bases). V was cut by 1 base and J by 5 bases, with 14 bases left in between. CDR1 DFQATT and CDR2 SNEGSKA come from the germline V gene (reference sequence). The CDR3 runs to 15 residues. CDR3: CSARAPGTENEKLFF. The DNA for the CDR3 is TGCAGTGCTAGAGCCCCGGGGACGGAGAATGAAAAACTGTTTTTT.

This clonotype was seen ten or more times. The CDR3 region has the DNA TGTGCCAGCAGTCCCCGACTAGCGGGAGCTGGGACCCAGTACTTC. Encoded protein: CASSPRLAGAGTQYF. The chain employs TRBV28 and TRBJ2-5; TRBD2 agrees at 12 bases. Germline V CDR1 and CDR2: MDHEN, SYDVKM. V was clipped by 5 bases and J by 7 bases; unmatched bases: 8. The CDR3 is 15 amino acids.

This clonotype has at least ten counts. The chain joins TRBV6-2 or TRBV6-3 to TRBJ2-1, with D perhaps matching TRBD2 (6 bases). The CDR3 is made up of 12 amino acids. CDR1 and CDR2 (germline): MNHEY, SVGEGT. V was cut by 2 bases and J by 10 bases, with 9 bases left in between. DNA for the CDR3: TGTGCCAGCAGTTACATGGCGGGGGAGCAGTTCTTC. It translates to CASSYMAGEQFF.

At least ten counts were recorded for this clonotype. V is TRBV15 and J is TRBJ1-1; D is unclear. The CDR3 is 15 amino acids. Germline loops: CDR1 LNHNV, CDR2 YYDKDF (reference sequence). Between the trimmed V and J ends, which lost 1 base and 1 base, there was a span of 10 bases. CDR3 region: CATSRAPGENTEAFF. CDR3 sequence (DNA): TGTGCCACCAGCAGAGCACCTGGGGAGAACACTGAAGCTTTCTTT. Looking up the rest from reference TRBV15 and TRBJ1-1 gives the full variable domain: DAMVIQNPRYQVTQFGKPVTLSCSQTLNHNVMYWYQQKSSQAPKLLFHYYDKDFNNEADTPDNFQSRRPNTSFCFLDIRSPGLGDTAMYLCATSRAPGENTEAFFGQGTRLTVV.

The chain carries TRBV5-6 and TRBJ1-2, with D perhaps TRBD1 (6 bases). Germline CDR1 and CDR2: SGHDT and YYEEEE. The CDR3 totals 14 residues. Trimming shortened V by 1 base and J by 4 bases, and 11 bases separated the two germline ends. The CDR3 protein is CASSLKGVGYGYTF. The CDR3 DNA reads as TGTGCCAGCAGCTTGAAGGGGGTTGGCTATGGCTACACCTTC.

This clonotype has just a few counts. The chain carries TRBV7-2 and TRBJ1-2; D not resolved. V lost 5 bases to trimming and J lost 8 bases, with 9 bases between them. CDR1 and CDR2 (germline): SGHTA, FQGNSA. The CDR3 is 11 residues long. CDR3 DNA sequence: TGTGCCAGCAGCCAGAACCGAGGCTACACCTTC. Its protein is CASSQNRGYTF.

This clonotype was observed a handful of times. This sequence joins TRBV12-3 or TRBV12-4 and TRBJ2-4; 7 bases are a match to TRBD2. Trimming cost V 1 base and J 0 bases; bases outside gene matches: 12. The CDR3 has 19 amino acids. The CDR3 here is CASSLDGLAVYLAKNIQYF. For the CDR3, the DNA is TGTGCCAGCAGTTTAGATGGGCTAGCGGTGTACTTAGCCAAAAACATTCAGTACTTC.

The chain carries TRBV7-8 and TRBJ2-3, with D hard to call. The CDR3 spans 15 residues. Germline CDR1 and CDR2: SGHVS and FQNEAQ. Written as DNA, the CDR3 is TGTGTCACCTCGTTTCACCGGATCATCACAGATACGCAGTATTTT. Translated, it gives CVTSFHRIITDTQYF. The entire variable domain, with the rest obtained from reference TRBV7-8 and TRBJ2-3, is as follows: GAGVSQSPRYKVAKRGQDVALRCDPISGHVSLFWYQQALGQGPEFLTYFQNEAQLDKSGLPSDRFFAERPEGSVSTLKIQRTQQEDSAVYLCVTSFHRIITDTQYFGPGTRLTVL.

This clonotype was found many times. This sequence joins TRBV15 and TRBJ2-4, with D possibly TRBD2 on 6 matching bases. The V gene lost 2 bases and the J gene lost 6 bases, with 8 bases spanning the gap. This CDR3 comprises 13 residues. Germline assignment: CDR1 LNHNV and CDR2 YYDKDF (reference sequence). DNA of the CDR3: TGTGCCACCAGCAGAATGGGGGGAAACATTCAGTACTTC. Protein sequence: CATSRMGGNIQYF. The variable domain in full, completed from reference TRBV15 and TRBJ2-4, reads DAMVIQNPRYQVTQFGKPVTLSCSQTLNHNVMYWYQQKSSQAPKLLFHYYDKDFNNEADTPDNFQSRRPNTSFCFLDIRSPGLGDTAMYLCATSRMGGNIQYFGAGTRLSVL.

This clonotype was found many times. The chain couples TRBV6-6 to TRBJ1-5, with D hard to call. The CDR3 extends over 13 amino acids. V lost 10 bases to trimming and J lost 3 bases, with 13 bases between them. The germline V gene encodes CDR1 MNHNY and CDR2 SVGAGI (reference sequence). CDR3 sequence reads: CAIKATNNQPQHF. The CDR3 DNA reads TGTGCCATCAAGGCAACAAACAATCAGCCCCAGCATTTT.

The J gene is TRBJ2-3, the V gene TRBV7-9; either TRBD1 or TRBD2 may fit D (5 bases each). Germline assignment: CDR1 SEHNR and CDR2 FQNEAQ (reference sequence). V lost 5 bases, J lost 1 base, and 16 bases lay in between. CDR3 size: 16 residues. The CDR3 sequence is CASSNPSMGGTDTQYF. The DNA of the CDR3 is TGTGCCAGCAGCAACCCTAGTATGGGGGGCACAGATACGCAGTATTTT.

This clonotype was observed at least ten times. This sequence joins TRBV28 and TRBJ2-7; 7 bases agree with TRBD1. The CDR3 loop spans 18 amino acids. Germline V gene data show CDR1 as MDHEN and CDR2 as SYDVKM. Germline trimming cut 4 bases from V and 6 bases from J; bases unmatched to any gene: 21. DNA for the CDR3: TGTGCCAGCAGTTCCGACCGGGACAGTTTCAACCCCTTGGCCGAGCAGTACTTC. Translated: CASSSDRDSFNPLAEQYF.

V and J are TRBV18 and TRBJ2-7, with D possibly being TRBD2 (6 bases). V was cut by 0 bases and J by 5 bases, with 8 bases left in between. The germline V gene has CDR1 KGHSH and CDR2 LQKENI. This CDR3 has 13 amino acids. The CDR3 bases are TGTGCCAGCTCACCACCGCGGGACCACGAGCAGTACTTC. This sequence encodes CASSPPRDHEQYF. Using reference TRBV18 and TRBJ2-7 for the parts outside the CDR3, the full variable domain is NAGVMQNPRHLVRRRGQEARLRCSPMKGHSHVYWYRQLPEEGLKFMVYLQKENIIDESGMPKERFSAEFPKEGPSILRIQQVVRGDSAAYFCASSPPRDHEQYFGPGTRLTVT.

The sample holds a few counts of this clonotype. The chain employs TRBV5-5 and TRBJ2-6; D might be TRBD1 (6 bases). The CDR3 spans 17 residues. Germline V gene lookup returns CDR1 SGHKS and CDR2 YYEKEE (reference sequence). With 4 bases removed from V and 0 bases from J, the gap between germline ends came to 14 bases. This CDR3 is CASSRRTVSSGANVLTF. For the CDR3, the DNA is TGTGCCAGCAGCAGGAGGACAGTTAGCTCTGGGGCCAACGTCCTGACTTTC.

This clonotype appeared many times. CDR3 nucleotide sequence: TGTGCCAGCAGTTCGGACAGCCTCATCAATCAGCCCCAGCATTTT. Encoded protein: CASSSDSLINQPQHF. This sequence joins TRBV12-3 or TRBV12-4 and TRBJ1-5, with a tentative D call TRBD1 (6 bases). The CDR3 is 15 residues long. V was shortened by 4 bases and J by 3 bases, with 13 bases between the two germline ends.